A selection of T cell receptor beta chains follows, all from one sample in a study of cytomegalovirus exposure and HLA in healthy donors. Clones were read by immunoSEQ multiplex PCR, and TCRdb kept only the in-frame ones, dropping some. The sample contains around 71,000 clones, under 70% of which appear only once. Sequencing input: PBMCs. The receptor set was obtained from a man aged 25-40 years in good health and CMV-seropositive. CDR3s include the opening cysteine and the closing phenylalanine or tryptophan. A D gene is named only where the DNA matches it firmly. A clone size is listed for some rows: how often the clone was seen (once, few, many), or a class if it is expanded.

clone size | J gene | CDR3 length | V gene | D gene | CDR3 protein | CDR3 DNA
- | TRBJ2-5 | 15 | TRBV5-6 | TRBD1 | CASSQSSTGGETQYF | TGTGCCAGCAGCCAATCTTCGACAGGGGGAGAGACCCAGTACTTC
- | TRBJ1-1 | 12 | TRBV19 | - | CASSPPAGEAFF | TGTGCCAGTAGTCCCCCCGCAGGGGAAGCTTTCTTT
few | TRBJ1-1 | 13 | TRBV9 | - | CASSVVQGSEAFF | TGTGCCAGCAGCGTAGTTCAGGGTTCAGAAGCTTTCTTT
few | TRBJ1-1 | 13 | TRBV30 | TRBD1 | CAWSVQQGFGAFF | TGTGCCTGGAGTGTACAACAGGGGTTTGGGGCTTTCTTT
- | TRBJ1-5 | 15 | TRBV28 | - | CASSSGTGSNQPQHF | TGTGCCAGCAGTTCAGGGACTGGGAGCAATCAGCCCCAGCATTTT
- | TRBJ2-7 | 15 | TRBV5-4 | TRBD2 | CASSSPGLGVFEQYF | TGTGCCAGCAGCTCGCCGGGACTAGGGGTGTTCGAGCAGTACTTC
- | TRBJ2-5 | 14 | TRBV5-6 | - | CASSTTSPQETQYF | TGTGCCAGCAGCACTACTAGCCCCCAAGAGACCCAGTACTTC
- | TRBJ2-7 | 16 | TRBV10-3 | TRBD1 | CAISESGTGGHYEQYF | TGTGCCATCAGTGAGTCGGGTACAGGGGGCCATTACGAGCAGTACTTC
- | TRBJ2-1 | 15 | TRBV27 | TRBD1 | CASRTNRDRSNEQFF | TGTGCCAGCAGAACAAACCGGGACAGGAGCAATGAGCAGTTCTTC
few | TRBJ1-2 | 14 | TRBV19 | - | CASGGGAPHYGYTF | TGTGCCAGTGGTGGCGGCGCCCCCCACTATGGCTACACCTTC
- | TRBJ1-6 | 14 | TRBV19 | - | CASSSATYNSPLHF | TGTGCCAGTAGTTCTGCTACGTATAATTCACCCCTCCACTTT
- | TRBJ2-3 | 12 | TRBV12-5 | - | CASAVSGDTQYF | TGTGCTAGTGCCGTTTCGGGAGATACGCAGTATTTT
few | TRBJ1-2 | 13 | TRBV28 | TRBD1 | CASAGDRGYGYTF | TGTGCCAGCGCCGGGGACAGGGGCTATGGCTACACCTTC
- | TRBJ1-4 | 14 | TRBV10-2 | - | CASSSGQPNEKLFF | TGCGCCAGCAGTTCCGGACAGCCTAATGAAAAACTGTTTTTT
- | TRBJ2-1 | 15 | TRBV27 | TRBD2 | CASISGAGGPGEQFF | TGTGCCAGCATTTCGGGAGCGGGAGGGCCGGGGGAGCAGTTCTTC
- | TRBJ2-5 | 12 | TRBV18 | - | CASSPAGEEQYF | TGTGCCAGCTCACCAGCCGGGGAGGAGCAGTACTTC
- | TRBJ2-7 | 15 | TRBV6-1 | TRBD2 | CASRARLAGVYEQYF | TGTGCCAGCAGGGCCCGACTAGCGGGAGTCTACGAGCAGTACTTC
- | TRBJ1-1 | 12 | TRBV30 | - | CAWSSLSPEAFF | TGTGCCTGGAGTAGCCTCTCCCCTGAAGCTTTCTTT
- | TRBJ1-2 | 12 | TRBV5-1 | TRBD1 | CASSSDRDGYNF | TGCGCCAGCAGCTCCGACAGGGACGGCTACAACTTC
once | TRBJ2-3 | 16 | TRBV11-3 | - | CASSFLFAKTTDTQYF | TGTGCCAGCAGCTTTCTCTTTGCGAAAACCACAGATACGCAGTATTTT
few | TRBJ1-1 | 16 | TRBV27 | - | CASKPDLGDMNTEAFF | TGTGCCAGCAAACCGGACCTAGGGGATATGAACACTGAAGCTTTCTTT
- | TRBJ2-1 | 17 | TRBV7-2 | TRBD2 | CASSLETSGRAYNEQFF | TGTGCCAGCAGCTTAGAGACTAGCGGGAGGGCCTACAATGAGCAGTTCTTC
few | TRBJ1-1 | 13 | TRBV13 | - | CASSLGHGSEAFF | TGTGCCAGCAGCTTAGGCCACGGGTCTGAAGCTTTCTTT
- | TRBJ2-7 | 14 | TRBV7-3 | TRBD2 | CASSLGPVSGSLYF | TGTGCCAGCAGCTTAGGGCCCGTGAGCGGGAGCCTGTACTTC
- | TRBJ1-1 | 13 | TRBV2 | - | CASSENTNTEAFF | TGTGCCAGCAGTGAAAACACGAACACTGAAGCTTTCTTT
- | TRBJ1-2 | 14 | TRBV2 | TRBD1 | CASIRDSTNYGYTF | TGTGCCAGCATCCGGGACAGCACAAACTATGGCTACACCTTC
- | TRBJ1-4 | 13 | TRBV10-2 | TRBD1 | CASTDRMNEKLFF | TGCGCCAGCACGGACAGGATGAATGAAAAACTGTTTTTT
few | TRBJ1-5 | 14 | TRBV10-3 | - | CAISDMGGEEPQHF | TGTGCCATCAGTGACATGGGGGGGGAAGAACCCCAGCATTTT
once | TRBJ1-2 | 13 | TRBV11-2 | TRBD1 | CASSWTGGDGYTF | TGTGCCAGCAGTTGGACAGGAGGCGATGGCTACACCTTC
- | TRBJ2-7 | 12 | TRBV19 | - | CASSGLAGEQYF | TGTGCCAGTAGTGGGTTAGCTGGCGAGCAGTACTTC
- | TRBJ2-6 | 17 | TRBV19 | - | CASSAGQSISGANVLTF | TGTGCCAGTAGTGCCGGACAGTCTATCTCTGGGGCCAACGTCCTGACTTTC
- | TRBJ2-2 | 15 | TRBV9 | - | CASSPQAGKAGELFF | TGTGCCAGCAGCCCTCAGGCGGGGAAGGCCGGGGAGCTGTTTTTT
- | TRBJ1-5 | 13 | TRBV19 | - | CASTFSRDQPQHF | TGTGCCAGTACCTTTTCGCGGGATCAGCCCCAGCATTTT
- | TRBJ1-2 | 13 | TRBV6-5 | - | CASRRIGGYGYTF | TGTGCCAGCAGGAGGATAGGGGGATATGGCTACACCTTC
- | TRBJ2-7 | 16 | TRBV7-8 | TRBD2 | CASSLVFTSGRYEQYF | TGTGCCAGCAGCTTAGTATTTACTAGCGGGAGGTACGAGCAGTACTTC
- | TRBJ1-2 | 14 | TRBV30 | - | CAWNIGRGWDGYTF | TGTGCCTGGAATATCGGTAGGGGATGGGATGGCTACACCTTC
- | TRBJ1-1 | 14 | TRBV7-8 | - | CASSLDRADTEAFF | TGTGCCAGCAGCTTAGACAGGGCGGACACTGAAGCTTTCTTT
- | TRBJ1-2 | 11 | TRBV11-3 | - | CASSLDGSGTF | TGTGCCAGCAGCTTAGATGGTAGCGGCACCTTC
- | TRBJ1-4 | 14 | TRBV6-5 | TRBD1 | CASSRGTGNEKLFF | TGTGCCAGCAGTCGTGGGACAGGGAATGAAAAACTGTTTTTT
- | TRBJ2-7 | 14 | TRBV30 | - | CAWSGTGTPYEQYF | TGTGCCTGGAGCGGTACCGGGACTCCCTACGAGCAGTACTTC
- | TRBJ2-7 | 12 | TRBV27 | TRBD2 | CASSLGGYEQYF | TGTGCCAGCAGTTTGGGGGGGTACGAGCAGTACTTC
- | TRBJ2-3 | 16 | TRBV27 | TRBD1 | CASSLSRQGSTDTQYF | TGTGCCAGCAGTTTATCGAGACAGGGCAGCACAGATACGCAGTATTTT
- | TRBJ1-1 | 14 | TRBV5-6 | TRBD1 | CASSTTGGPTEAFF | TGTGCCAGCAGCACCACAGGGGGTCCCACTGAAGCTTTCTTT
- | TRBJ2-3 | 12 | TRBV2 | - | CASRVTGWVQYF | TGTGCCAGCAGGGTTACAGGGTGGGTGCAGTATTTT
- | TRBJ2-7 | 14 | TRBV2 | - | CASSESGVAYEQYF | TGTGCCAGCAGTGAGTCAGGGGTGGCCTACGAGCAGTACTTC
- | TRBJ1-1 | 12 | TRBV9 | - | CASSVVTGEAFF | TGTGCCAGCAGCGTAGTAACAGGAGAAGCTTTCTTT
- | TRBJ2-5 | 16 | TRBV4-1 | - | CAGSLGLKRSQETQYF | TGCGCCGGCAGCTTAGGACTCAAGCGGAGCCAAGAGACCCAGTACTTC
once | TRBJ2-1 | 12 | TRBV28 | TRBD2 | CSSGRSYNEQFF | TGCTCCAGCGGGAGATCCTACAATGAGCAGTTCTTC
- | TRBJ1-5 | 14 | TRBV2 | TRBD1 | CASSLTGGRQPQHF | TGTGCCAGCAGCCTCACAGGGGGCCGTCAGCCCCAGCATTTT
- | TRBJ2-3 | 13 | TRBV7-2 | - | CASSWVRGDTQYF | TGTGCCAGCAGCTGGGTCCGCGGAGATACGCAGTATTTT
few | TRBJ1-2 | 14 | TRBV10-3 | - | CAIFSSRAKFGYTF | TGTGCCATCTTTAGCAGCAGGGCAAAGTTTGGCTACACCTTC
- | TRBJ2-7 | 15 | TRBV29-1 | - | CSVVRVGQGGYEQYF | TGCAGCGTTGTACGGGTAGGCCAGGGTGGCTACGAGCAGTACTTC
few | TRBJ1-3 | 13 | TRBV2 | - | CASIRDFGNTIYF | TGTGCCAGCATAAGGGACTTCGGAAACACCATATATTTT
- | TRBJ1-1 | 15 | TRBV27 | TRBD1 | CASTWTGGENTEAFF | TGTGCCAGCACCTGGACAGGGGGCGAGAACACTGAAGCTTTCTTT
- | TRBJ2-3 | 14 | TRBV7-8 | TRBD2 | CASSVTSATDTQYF | TGTGCCAGCAGCGTGACTAGCGCGACAGATACGCAGTATTTT
- | TRBJ2-3 | 14 | TRBV7-3 | TRBD2 | CASSRGLNTDTQYF | TGTGCCAGCAGCCGGGGACTAAACACAGATACGCAGTATTTT
- | TRBJ2-2 | 14 | TRBV7-2 | - | CASSSGLDTGELFF | TGTGCCAGCAGCTCAGGACTGGACACCGGGGAGCTGTTTTTT
- | TRBJ1-4 | 17 | TRBV27 | TRBD1 | CASSRQGLLNANEKLFF | TGTGCCAGCAGTCGACAGGGACTTCTGAATGCTAATGAAAAACTGTTTTTT
few | TRBJ2-6 | 15 | TRBV27 | - | CASRNTGAGANVLTF | TGTGCCAGCAGGAATACAGGTGCTGGGGCCAACGTCCTGACTTTC